These T cell receptor beta chains were read from a single sample in a study of identical twins. TCRdb recomputed calls from the 5' RACE reads with MiXCR, one row per CDR3 protein. The profile shows a few hundred thousand distinct CDR3 sequences, approximately 9.1% of them singletons. Material: naive T cells sorted from blood. These receptors were obtained from a woman aged 50 to 60 in good health. Both conserved end residues are part of each CDR3. D genes are given only for firm matches. Rows may omit the clone size; those that give it use once, few, many or a size class.

CDR3 DNA | CDR3 protein | clone size | V gene | D gene | J gene
TGCAGTGCTCCTCTGCGGCGGGGAGGCACAGATACGCAGTATTTT | CSAPLRRGGTDTQYF | . | TRBV20-1 | . | TRBJ2-3
TGTGCCATCAGTGGAAAAGGGACAGTCAATGAGCAGTTCTTC | CAISGKGTVNEQFF | few | TRBV10-3 | TRBD1 | TRBJ2-1
TGTGCCAGCAGCTTAGATGCAGGGGCCAATGAGCAGTTCTTC | CASSLDAGANEQFF | few | TRBV7-2 | . | TRBJ2-1
TGCGCCAGCAGCTTCTCGACAGGGGGGAGCGGGAGTAATGAGCAGTTCTTC | CASSFSTGGSGSNEQFF | many | TRBV5-1 | . | TRBJ2-1
TGCAGCGTTTTGGATAGCAATCAGCCCCAGCATTTT | CSVLDSNQPQHF | many | TRBV29-1 | . | TRBJ1-5
TGCGCCAGCAGCCCCCCCGGACAGGGGGCTGTCTTCCGGGACTTC | CASSPPGQGAVFRDF | many | TRBV4-1 | TRBD1 | TRBJ2-7
TGTGCCAGCAGCTTAGGAGGGAACACAGATACGCAGTATTTT | CASSLGGNTDTQYF | . | TRBV7-9 | . | TRBJ2-3
TGTGCCAGCAGCCCCCATAGGACCTACAATGAGCAGTTCTTC | CASSPHRTYNEQFF | . | TRBV9 | . | TRBJ2-1
TGTGCCAGCAGTTCGGACGTGGTTGGGCAGTTCTTC | CASSSDVVGQFF | many | TRBV12-3/TRBV12-4 | . | TRBJ2-1
TGCGCCAGCAGCGTGGACTTGGGAAACCCTCTAACTTCCTACGAGCAGTACTTC | CASSVDLGNPLTSYEQYF | many | TRBV5-1 | . | TRBJ2-7